This entry describes one T cell receptor beta chain. This entry is derived from a study of shared clonotypes between healthy human individuals. Germline V gives CDR1 SQVTM, CDR2 ANQGSEA. Trimming pared 1 base from V and 7 bases from J, leaving 8 bases between. The CDR3 spans 12 residues. Unsorted PBMC DNA underwent sequencing on ten immunoSEQ deep assay plates. Data came from immunoSEQ multiplex PCR; TCRdb stores just in-frame clones and leaves some out. The sample yields 450,000 to 500,000 clones, 81% seen once. The source of this sequence is a woman in her forties in good health. Some clones in this sample may be carry-over from other donors' samples. The chain couples TRBV29-1 to TRBJ2-1; D remains ambiguous. The sample taken for sequencing was PBMCs. The chain's CDR3 is CSVEALSNEQFF. CDR3 coding DNA: TGCAGCGTTGAAGCCCTTTCAAATGAGCAGTTCTTC.